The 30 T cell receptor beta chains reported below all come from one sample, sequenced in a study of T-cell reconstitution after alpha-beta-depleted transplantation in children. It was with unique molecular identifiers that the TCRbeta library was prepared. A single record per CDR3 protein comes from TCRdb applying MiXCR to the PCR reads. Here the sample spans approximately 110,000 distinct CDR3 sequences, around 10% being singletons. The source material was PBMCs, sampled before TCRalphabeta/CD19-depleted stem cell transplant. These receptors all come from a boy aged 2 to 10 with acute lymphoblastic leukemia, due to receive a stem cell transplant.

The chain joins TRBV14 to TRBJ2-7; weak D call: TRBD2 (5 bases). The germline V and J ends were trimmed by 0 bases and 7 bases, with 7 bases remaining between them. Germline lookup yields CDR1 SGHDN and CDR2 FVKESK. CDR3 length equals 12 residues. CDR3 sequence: CASSQDRREQYF. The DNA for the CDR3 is TGTGCCAGCAGCCAAGATAGGAGGGAGCAGTACTTC.

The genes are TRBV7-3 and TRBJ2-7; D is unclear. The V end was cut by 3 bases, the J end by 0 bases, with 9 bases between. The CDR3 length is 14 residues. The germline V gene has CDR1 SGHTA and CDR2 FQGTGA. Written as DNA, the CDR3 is TGTGCCAGCAGCTTGAATTCCAACTCCTACGAGCAGTACTTC. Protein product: CASSLNSNSYEQYF.

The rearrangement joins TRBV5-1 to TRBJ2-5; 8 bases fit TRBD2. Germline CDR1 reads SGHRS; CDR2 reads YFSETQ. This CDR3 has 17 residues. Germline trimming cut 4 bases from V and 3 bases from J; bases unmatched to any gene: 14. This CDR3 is CASSPLVAGKTKETQYF. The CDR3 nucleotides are TGCGCCAGCAGCCCCCTGGTAGCGGGAAAGACGAAAGAGACCCAGTACTTC. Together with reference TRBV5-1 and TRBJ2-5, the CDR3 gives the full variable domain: KAGVTQTPRYLIKTRGQQVTLSCSPISGHRSVSWYQQTPGQGLQFLFEYFSETQRNKGNFPGRFSGRQFSNSRSEMNVSTLELGDSALYLCASSPLVAGKTKETQYFGPGTRLLVL.

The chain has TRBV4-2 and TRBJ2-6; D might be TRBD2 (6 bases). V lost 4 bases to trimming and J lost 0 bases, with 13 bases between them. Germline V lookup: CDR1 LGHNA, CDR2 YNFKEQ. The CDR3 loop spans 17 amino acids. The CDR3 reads CASSPSAGYSGANVLTF. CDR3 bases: TGTGCCAGCAGCCCGTCGGCGGGGTACTCTGGGGCCAACGTCCTGACTTTC.

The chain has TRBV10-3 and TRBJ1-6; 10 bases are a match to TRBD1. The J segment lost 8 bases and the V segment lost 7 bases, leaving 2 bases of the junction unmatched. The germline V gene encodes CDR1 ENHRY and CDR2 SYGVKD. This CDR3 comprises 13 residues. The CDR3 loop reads CAITGTGDSPLHF. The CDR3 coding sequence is TGTGCCATCACTGGGACAGGGGATTCACCCCTCCACTTT.

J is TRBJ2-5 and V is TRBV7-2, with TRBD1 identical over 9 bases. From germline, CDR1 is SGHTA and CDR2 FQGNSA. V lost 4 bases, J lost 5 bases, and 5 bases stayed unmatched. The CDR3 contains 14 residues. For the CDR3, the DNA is TGTGCCAGCAGCTCCTCGACAGGGGGGGAGACCCAGTACTTC. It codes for CASSSSTGGETQYF.

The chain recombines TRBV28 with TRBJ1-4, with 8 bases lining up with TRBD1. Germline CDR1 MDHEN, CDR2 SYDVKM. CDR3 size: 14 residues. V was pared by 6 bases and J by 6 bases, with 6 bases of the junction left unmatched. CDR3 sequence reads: CASSQTGEDEKLFF. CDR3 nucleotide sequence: TGTGCCAGCAGCCAGACAGGGGAGGATGAAAAACTGTTTTTT.

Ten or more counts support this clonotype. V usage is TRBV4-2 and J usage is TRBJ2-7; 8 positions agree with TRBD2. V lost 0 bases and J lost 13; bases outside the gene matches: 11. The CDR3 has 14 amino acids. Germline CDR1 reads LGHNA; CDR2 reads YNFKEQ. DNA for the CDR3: TGTGCCAGCAGCCAAGATCGGTTTAGCGGGATCCCCTACTTC. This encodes CASSQDRFSGIPYF.

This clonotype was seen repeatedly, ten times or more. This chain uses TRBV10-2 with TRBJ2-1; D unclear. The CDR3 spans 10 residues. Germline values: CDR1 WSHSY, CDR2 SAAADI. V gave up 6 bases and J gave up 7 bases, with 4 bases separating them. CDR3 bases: TGCGCCAGCAGAGGGAATGAGCAGTTCTTC. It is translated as CASRGNEQFF.

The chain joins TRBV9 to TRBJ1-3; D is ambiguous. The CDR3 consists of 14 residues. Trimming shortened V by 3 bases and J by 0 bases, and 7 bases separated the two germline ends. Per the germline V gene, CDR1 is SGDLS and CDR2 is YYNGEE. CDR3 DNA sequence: TGTGCCAGCAGCGGACGCTACTCTGGAAACACCATATATTTT. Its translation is CASSGRYSGNTIYF.

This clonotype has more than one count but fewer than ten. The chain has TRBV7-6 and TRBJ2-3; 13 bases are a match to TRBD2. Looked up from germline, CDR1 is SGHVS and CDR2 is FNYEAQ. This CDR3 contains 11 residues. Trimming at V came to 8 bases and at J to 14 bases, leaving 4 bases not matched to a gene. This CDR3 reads CASLRTSGRYF. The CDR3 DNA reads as TGTGCCAGCCTCCGGACTAGCGGGAGGTATTTT.

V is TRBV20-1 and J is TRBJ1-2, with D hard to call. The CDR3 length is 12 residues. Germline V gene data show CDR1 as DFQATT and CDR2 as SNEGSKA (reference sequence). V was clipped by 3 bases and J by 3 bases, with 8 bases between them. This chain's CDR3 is CSASSGDYGYTF. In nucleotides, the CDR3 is TGCAGTGCTAGCAGCGGAGACTATGGCTACACCTTC.

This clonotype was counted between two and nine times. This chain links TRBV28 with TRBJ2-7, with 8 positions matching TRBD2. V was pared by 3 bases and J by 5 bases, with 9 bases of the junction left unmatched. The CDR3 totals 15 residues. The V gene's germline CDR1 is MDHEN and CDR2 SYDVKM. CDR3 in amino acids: CASSLTGGQKHEQYF. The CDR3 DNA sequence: TGTGCCAGCAGTTTGACGGGAGGGCAAAAACACGAGCAGTACTTC.

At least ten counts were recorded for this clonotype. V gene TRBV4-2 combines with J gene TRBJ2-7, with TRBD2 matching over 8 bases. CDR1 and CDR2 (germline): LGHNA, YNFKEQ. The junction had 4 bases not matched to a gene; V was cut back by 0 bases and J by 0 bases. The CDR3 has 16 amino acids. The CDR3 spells CASSQELAGSSYEQYF. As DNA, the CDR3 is TGTGCCAGCAGCCAAGAGTTAGCGGGGAGCTCCTACGAGCAGTACTTC.

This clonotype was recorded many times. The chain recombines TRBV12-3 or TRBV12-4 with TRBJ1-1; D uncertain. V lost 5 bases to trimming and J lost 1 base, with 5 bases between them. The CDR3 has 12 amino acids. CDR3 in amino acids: CASSPSNTEAFF. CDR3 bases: TGTGCCAGCAGTCCCTCGAACACTGAAGCTTTCTTT.

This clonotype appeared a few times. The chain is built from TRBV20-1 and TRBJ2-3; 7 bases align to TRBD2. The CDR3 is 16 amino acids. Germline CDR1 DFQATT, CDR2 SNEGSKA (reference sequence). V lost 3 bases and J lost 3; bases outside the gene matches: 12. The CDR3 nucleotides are TGCAGTGCTAGGAGATACGTGCTAGCGGTAACAGATACGCAGTATTTT. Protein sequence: CSARRYVLAVTDTQYF.

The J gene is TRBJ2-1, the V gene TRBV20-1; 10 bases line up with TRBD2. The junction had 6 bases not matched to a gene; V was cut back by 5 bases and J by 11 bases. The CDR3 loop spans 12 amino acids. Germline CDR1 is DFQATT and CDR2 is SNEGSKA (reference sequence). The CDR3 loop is CSASPTSGQQFF. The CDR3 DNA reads TGCAGTGCTTCCCCGACTAGCGGGCAGCAGTTCTTC.

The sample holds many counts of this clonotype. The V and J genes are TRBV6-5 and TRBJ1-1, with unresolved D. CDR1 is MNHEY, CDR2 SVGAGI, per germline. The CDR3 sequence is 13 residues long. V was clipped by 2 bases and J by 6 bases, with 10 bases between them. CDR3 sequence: CASSYRRGAEAFF. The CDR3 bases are TGTGCCAGCAGTTACCGTCGTGGCGCTGAAGCTTTCTTT.

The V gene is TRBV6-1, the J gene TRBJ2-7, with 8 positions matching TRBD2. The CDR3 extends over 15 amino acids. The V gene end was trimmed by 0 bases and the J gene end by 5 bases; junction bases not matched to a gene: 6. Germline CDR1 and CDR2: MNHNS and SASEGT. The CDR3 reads CASSEAGSGSNEQYF. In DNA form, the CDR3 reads TGTGCCAGCAGTGAAGCGGGAAGCGGGAGTAACGAGCAGTACTTC.

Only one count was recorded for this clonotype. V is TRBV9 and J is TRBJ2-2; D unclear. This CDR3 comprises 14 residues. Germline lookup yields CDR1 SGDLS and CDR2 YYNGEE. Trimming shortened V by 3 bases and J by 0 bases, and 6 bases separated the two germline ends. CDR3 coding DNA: TGTGCCAGCAGCGCCTTAGCGAACACCGGGGAGCTGTTTTTT. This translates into CASSALANTGELFF.

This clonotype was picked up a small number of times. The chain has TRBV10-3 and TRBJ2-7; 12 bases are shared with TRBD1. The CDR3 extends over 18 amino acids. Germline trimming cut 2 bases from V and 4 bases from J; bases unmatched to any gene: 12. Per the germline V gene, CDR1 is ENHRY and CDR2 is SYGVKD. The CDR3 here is CAISEPGTGGRQGYEQYF. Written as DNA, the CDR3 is TGTGCCATCAGTGAGCCCGGGACAGGGGGCCGTCAGGGGTACGAGCAGTACTTC.

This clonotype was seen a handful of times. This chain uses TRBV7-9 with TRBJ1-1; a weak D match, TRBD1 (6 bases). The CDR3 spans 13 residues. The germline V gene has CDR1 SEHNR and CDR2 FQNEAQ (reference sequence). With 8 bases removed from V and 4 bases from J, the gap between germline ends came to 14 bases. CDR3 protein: CASYGGLSTEAFF. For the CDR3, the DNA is TGTGCCAGCTACGGGGGGCTATCCACTGAAGCTTTCTTT.

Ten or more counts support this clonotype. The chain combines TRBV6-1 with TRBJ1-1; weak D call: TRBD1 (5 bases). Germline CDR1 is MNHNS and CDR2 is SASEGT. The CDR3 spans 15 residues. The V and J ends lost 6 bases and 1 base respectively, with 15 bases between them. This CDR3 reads CASRAIRVRNTEAFF. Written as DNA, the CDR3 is TGTGCCAGCAGGGCGATCAGGGTGAGGAACACTGAAGCTTTCTTT.

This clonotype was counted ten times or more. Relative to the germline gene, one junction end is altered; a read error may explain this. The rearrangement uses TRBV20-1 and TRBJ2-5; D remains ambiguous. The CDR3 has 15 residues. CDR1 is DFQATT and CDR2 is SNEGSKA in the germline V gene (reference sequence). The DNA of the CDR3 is TGCAGCGCTAAGGCATGGAGCAACCTTCAAGAGACCCAGTACTTC. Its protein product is CSAKAWSNLQETQYF.

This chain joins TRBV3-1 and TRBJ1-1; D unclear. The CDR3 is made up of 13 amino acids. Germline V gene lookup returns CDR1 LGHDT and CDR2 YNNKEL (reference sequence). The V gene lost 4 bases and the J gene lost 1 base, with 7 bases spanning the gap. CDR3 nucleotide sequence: TGTGCCAGCAGCCGACGACAGAACACTGAAGCTTTCTTT. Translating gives CASSRRQNTEAFF. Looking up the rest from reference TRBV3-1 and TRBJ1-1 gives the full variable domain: DTAVSQTPKYLVTQMGNDKSIKCEQNLGHDTMYWYKQDSKKFLKIMFSYNNKELIINETVPNRFSPKSPDKAHLNLHINSLELGDSAVYFCASSRRQNTEAFFGQGTRLTVV.

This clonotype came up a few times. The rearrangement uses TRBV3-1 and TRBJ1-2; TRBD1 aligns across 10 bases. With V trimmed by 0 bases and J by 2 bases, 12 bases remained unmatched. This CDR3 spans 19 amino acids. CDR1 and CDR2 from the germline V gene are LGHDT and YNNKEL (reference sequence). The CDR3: CASSQDFLTGTGENYGYTF. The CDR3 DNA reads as TGTGCCAGCAGCCAAGATTTTTTGACCGGGACAGGGGAGAACTATGGCTACACCTTC.

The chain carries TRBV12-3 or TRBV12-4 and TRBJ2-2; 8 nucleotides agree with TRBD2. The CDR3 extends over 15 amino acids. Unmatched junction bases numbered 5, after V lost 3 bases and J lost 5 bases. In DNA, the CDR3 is TGTGCCAGCAGTTTCGCGGGAGGATCTACCGGGGAGCTGTTTTTT. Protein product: CASSFAGGSTGELFF.

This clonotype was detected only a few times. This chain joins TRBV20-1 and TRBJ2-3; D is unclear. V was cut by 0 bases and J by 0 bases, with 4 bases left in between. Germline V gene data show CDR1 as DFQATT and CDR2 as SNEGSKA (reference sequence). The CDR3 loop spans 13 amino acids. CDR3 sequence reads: CSARDPSTDTQYF. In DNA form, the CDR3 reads TGCAGTGCTAGAGATCCCAGCACAGATACGCAGTATTTT.

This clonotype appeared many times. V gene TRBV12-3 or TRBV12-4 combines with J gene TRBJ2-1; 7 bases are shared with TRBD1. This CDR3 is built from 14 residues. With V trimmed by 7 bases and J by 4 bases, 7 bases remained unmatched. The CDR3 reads CASKFQGEYNEQFF. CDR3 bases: TGTGCCAGCAAATTCCAGGGGGAATACAATGAGCAGTTCTTC.

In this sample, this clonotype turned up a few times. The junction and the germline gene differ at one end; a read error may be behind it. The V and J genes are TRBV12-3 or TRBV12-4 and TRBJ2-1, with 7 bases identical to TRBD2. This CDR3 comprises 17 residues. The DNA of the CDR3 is TGTGCCAGCAGATTAGGGCGGGAGAGGTTAAACTACAATGAGCAGTTCTTC. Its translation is CASRLGRERLNYNEQFF.